The TCR beta chain under discussion was sequenced for a study of spatial heterogeneity in lung cancer. Study details: Sequences of the beta chain were consistently detected in greater numbers than alpha-chain sequences.

The CDR3 consists of 17 residues. CDR1 is SGHTA and CDR2 is FQGNSA in the germline V gene. V gave up 4 bases and J gave up 5 bases; unmatched junction bases: 15. Time point defined: sample taken at primary tumor resection. No cells were sorted before sequencing. The whole RNA sequenced was extracted from tumor, nontumor lung or frozen PBMC. TCRdb reprocessed the 5' RACE reads via MiXCR and lists one record per CDR3 protein. The sample has some 50,000 distinct CDR3 sequences; about 7.6% are singletons. Sequencing used PBMCs, obtained at surgery. This chain connects TRBV7-2 to TRBJ2-5; TRBD2 matches at 8 bases. This TCR derives from a female donor with early-stage non-small cell lung cancer. CDR3 nucleotide sequence: TGTGCCAGCAGCTCCCCGAGGGGTGTACGGGGGGGCGAGACCCAGTACTTC. Translating gives CASSSPRGVRGGETQYF.